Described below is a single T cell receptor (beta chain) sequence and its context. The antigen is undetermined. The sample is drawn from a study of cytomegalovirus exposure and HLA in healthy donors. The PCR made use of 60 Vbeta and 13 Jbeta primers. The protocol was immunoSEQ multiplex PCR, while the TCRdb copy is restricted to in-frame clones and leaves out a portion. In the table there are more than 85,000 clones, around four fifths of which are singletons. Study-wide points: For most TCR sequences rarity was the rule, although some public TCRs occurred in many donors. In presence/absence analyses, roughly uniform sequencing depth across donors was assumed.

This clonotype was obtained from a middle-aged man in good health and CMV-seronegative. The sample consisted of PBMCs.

CDR3 coding DNA: TGTGCCAGCAGCTTACCTCTTATAGCGGGAGCTTACAATGAGCAGTTCTTC. It specifies CASSLPLIAGAYNEQFF. The chain uses TRBV7-9 and TRBJ2-1, with TRBD2 identical over 9 bases. The CDR3 runs 17 residues. V lost 2 bases and J lost 4; bases outside the gene matches: 9. The germline V gene encodes CDR1 SEHNR and CDR2 FQNEAQ (reference sequence).